The 15 T cell receptor beta chains below were found in one sample sequenced in a study of T cells of healthy individuals. Each CDR3 protein gets one entry after TCRdb re-called the 5' RACE reads with MiXCR. The sample shows tens of thousands of distinct CDR3 sequences, approximately 15% of them seen only once. All receptors come from a human donor in good health.

This clonotype was recorded many times. The gene calls are TRBV30 and TRBJ2-7, with unresolved D. V lost 3 bases and J 4 bases, leaving 7 bases between the germline ends. From germline, CDR1 is GTSNPN and CDR2 SVGIG (reference sequence). The CDR3 sequence is 11 residues long. CDR3 coding DNA: TGTGCCTGGAGGATAGGGTACGAGCAGTACTTC. Its protein product is CAWRIGYEQYF. The variable domain in full, with the rest retrieved from reference TRBV30 and TRBJ2-7, is SQTIHQWPATLVQPVGSPLSLECTVEGTSNPNLYWYRQAAGRGLQLLFYSVGIGQISSEVPQNLSASRPQDRQFILSSKKLLLSDSGFYLCAWRIGYEQYFGPGTRLTVT.

The chain couples TRBV30 to TRBJ2-5; 8 bases align to TRBD1. V lost 7 bases and J lost 2; bases outside the gene matches: 6. Germline V lookup: CDR1 GTSNPN, CDR2 SVGIG (reference sequence). The length of the CDR3 is 13 residues. The CDR3 nucleotides read TGTGCCTCGACAGGGGTCTCTCAAGAGACCCAGTACTTC. It yields the protein CASTGVSQETQYF.

This clonotype appeared a few times. The chain is built from TRBV2 and TRBJ2-2; 14 bases agree with TRBD2. CDR3 length equals 15 residues. Trimming at V came to 8 bases and at J to 6 bases, leaving 5 bases not matched to a gene. CDR1 is SNHLY and CDR2 is FYNNEI in the germline V gene. CDR3 protein: CASGGLAGAAGELFF. In DNA form, the CDR3 reads TGTGCCAGCGGGGGACTAGCGGGAGCGGCCGGGGAGCTGTTTTTT.

This clonotype appeared many times. The gene calls are TRBV7-9 and TRBJ1-2, with no clear D. The CDR3 loop spans 14 amino acids. V was cut by 0 bases and J by 0 bases, with 5 bases left in between. Germline CDR1 reads SEHNR; CDR2 reads FQNEAQ (reference sequence). The CDR3 here is CASSLAWTNYGYTF. CDR3 nucleotide sequence: TGTGCCAGCAGCTTAGCTTGGACTAACTATGGCTACACCTTC. The variable domain in full, completed from reference TRBV7-9 and TRBJ1-2, reads DTGVSQNPRHKITKRGQNVTFRCDPISEHNRLYWYRQTLGQGPEFLTYFQNEAQLEKSRLLSDRFSAERPKGSFSTLEIQRTEQGDSAMYLCASSLAWTNYGYTFGSGTRLTVV.

This chain connects TRBV6-2 or TRBV6-3 to TRBJ1-1; D not resolved. The CDR3 spans 14 residues. Trimming stripped 2 bases from V and 1 base from J, with 8 bases between. Germline assignment: CDR1 MNHEY and CDR2 SVGEGT. CDR3 region: CASSYTIENTEAFF. Written as DNA, the CDR3 is TGTGCCAGCAGTTACACAATAGAGAACACTGAAGCTTTCTTT.

This clonotype was detected ten times or more. The V and J genes are TRBV6-6 and TRBJ2-2; 9 nucleotides match TRBD2. The CDR3 extends over 16 amino acids. Germline V gives CDR1 MNHNY, CDR2 SVGAGI (reference sequence). V shed 2 bases, J shed 5 bases, and the junction held 6 bases outside the gene matches. The CDR3 DNA sequence: TGTGCCAGCAGTTACGGGCTAGCGGGGCGGACCGGGGAGCTGTTTTTT. Translation: CASSYGLAGRTGELFF.

V gene TRBV9 combines with J gene TRBJ2-7; perhaps D is TRBD1 or TRBD2 (6 bases each). V was trimmed by 4 bases and J by 5 bases, leaving 19 bases between them. Germline CDR1 is SGDLS and CDR2 is YYNGEE. The CDR3 is made up of 15 amino acids. CDR3 coding DNA: TGTGCCAGCAGCTATGGGGGCAGGGAGGCCCACGAGCAGTACTTC. Protein sequence: CASSYGGREAHEQYF.

A single count supports this clonotype. A single base separates this from a much larger clone, so it may be a read error. The V and J genes are TRBV7-3 and TRBJ1-1; D not certain. Between the trimmed V and J ends, which lost 1 base and 3 bases, there was a span of 9 bases. This CDR3 spans 14 amino acids. The germline V gene encodes CDR1 SGHTA and CDR2 FQGTGA. CDR3: CASSLRTDYTEAFF. DNA of the CDR3: TGTGCCAGCAGCTTAAGGACGGATTACACTGAAGCTTTCTTT.

This chain links TRBV5-6 with TRBJ2-7; weak D call: TRBD1 (6 bases). CDR3 length: 14 amino acids. CDR1 and CDR2 from the germline V gene are SGHDT and YYEEEE. V lost 0 bases to trimming and J lost 7 bases, with 14 bases between them. CDR3 region: CASSLAPGAMEQYF. CDR3 DNA sequence: TGTGCCAGCAGCTTGGCCCCAGGGGCTATGGAGCAGTACTTC.

In this sample, this clonotype turned up many times. The V call is TRBV10-3, the J call TRBJ2-7; TRBD1 matches 9 bases. The germline gives CDR1 ENHRY, CDR2 SYGVKD. The V and J ends lost 2 bases and 3 bases, in that order; junction bases with no gene match: 11. This CDR3 comprises 17 residues. The CDR3 protein is CAISEPEGGQGNYEQYF. In nucleotides, the CDR3 is TGTGCCATCAGTGAGCCCGAAGGGGGACAGGGAAACTACGAGCAGTACTTC.

This clonotype was counted a few times. J is TRBJ2-1 and V is TRBV7-3; the match to TRBD2 covers 7 bases. The CDR3 consists of 16 residues. Germline assignment: CDR1 SGHTA and CDR2 FQGTGA. The V and J ends lost 1 base and 1 base, in that order; junction bases with no gene match: 4. The CDR3 DNA reads as TGTGCCAGCAGCTTAAGGGGGACTACTTCCTACAATGAGCAGTTCTTC. Amino acid sequence: CASSLRGTTSYNEQFF.

V usage is TRBV5-1 and J usage is TRBJ2-7; 11 bases fit TRBD2. The CDR3 is 15 residues long. Germline V CDR1 and CDR2: SGHRS, YFSETQ. The V and J ends lost 5 bases and 3 bases, in that order; junction bases with no gene match: 7. The chain's CDR3 is CASSTGLAVNYEQYF. The CDR3 DNA reads as TGCGCCAGCAGTACGGGACTAGCGGTTAACTACGAGCAGTACTTC.

This clonotype was recorded a few times. The rearrangement uses TRBV27 and TRBJ2-3, with D hard to call. Trimming pared 5 bases from V and 6 bases from J, leaving 15 bases between. The V gene's germline CDR1 is MNHEY and CDR2 SMNVEV (reference sequence). The CDR3 extends over 14 amino acids. For the CDR3, the DNA is TGTGCCAGCAGTCCCCTTGAAGACTTGGATACGCAGTATTTT. This translates into CASSPLEDLDTQYF.

This clonotype was observed a few times. V is TRBV7-2 and J is TRBJ2-1; D is unclear. The V gene's germline CDR1 is SGHTA and CDR2 FQGNSA. Trimming took off 1 base at V and 6 bases at J, with 13 bases between the two ends. The CDR3 runs to 15 residues. CDR3 sequence reads: CASSLGGSLFNEQFF. The CDR3 nucleotides read TGTGCCAGCAGCTTAGGGGGTTCCTTGTTCAATGAGCAGTTCTTC.

The chain carries TRBV27 and TRBJ1-5, with D possibly matching TRBD1 (5 bases). V shed 10 bases and J shed 1 base, with 8 bases lying between them. This CDR3 contains 12 residues. Germline V gene data show CDR1 as MNHEY and CDR2 as SMNVEV (reference sequence). CDR3 loop: CAIHRSNQPQHF. CDR3 DNA sequence: TGTGCCATCCACAGGAGCAATCAGCCCCAGCATTTT.